The 10 T cell receptor beta chains in this list originate from one sample, sequenced in a study of blood T cell repertoires in COVID-19. Profiling relied on immunoSEQ multiplex PCR, and the TCRdb table lists in-frame clones only, not all of them. The sample has approximately 170,000 clones; about 89% are singletons. Sequences were obtained from peripheral blood. Receptors originate from a man in his 70s with acute or convalescent COVID-19.

This chain uses TRBV19 with TRBJ2-5; 7 bases fit TRBD1. The CDR3 length is 14 residues. V lost 4 bases, J lost 3 bases, and 5 bases stayed unmatched. Germline-derived CDR1 and CDR2 are LNHDA and SQIVND (reference sequence). DNA for the CDR3: TGTGCCAGTAGTACGGGACAGATAAAAGAGACCCAGTACTTC. Its translation is CASSTGQIKETQYF.

The chain has TRBV7-2 and TRBJ2-3; 8 nucleotides line up with TRBD2. Germline V gene sequence: CDR1 SGHTA, CDR2 FQGNSA. Trimming at V came to 2 bases and at J to 6 bases, leaving 10 bases not matched to a gene. The length of the CDR3 is 16 residues. The CDR3 protein is CASSLRGGRSPDTQYF. The CDR3 nucleotides read TGTGCCAGCAGCTTACGGGGCGGGAGGAGCCCCGATACGCAGTATTTT.

This clone has only one observation. The CDR3 DNA is TGTGCCAGCAGTTTTTCCTCCGGGACAGGGTTGAAAGAGAGGGAGCTGTTTTTT. It yields the protein CASSFSSGTGLKERELFF. The chain links TRBV28 to TRBJ2-2, with 9 bases aligning to TRBD1. CDR1 and CDR2 from the germline V gene are MDHEN and SYDVKM. There are 18 residues in the CDR3. The J segment lost 9 bases and the V segment lost 3 bases, leaving 17 bases of the junction unmatched.

The chain carries TRBV25-1 and TRBJ2-5, with D perhaps TRBD1 (8 bases). CDR1 is MGHDK, CDR2 SYGVNS, per germline. The CDR3 is made up of 15 amino acids. Between the trimmed V and J ends, which lost 1 base and 5 bases, there was a span of 14 bases. The CDR3, as DNA: TGTGCCAGCAGTGAATCAGGACAGGGAGGGGAGACCCAGTACTTC. It translates to CASSESGQGGETQYF.

The CDR3 DNA is TGTGCCAGCAGCTTAGGTGCGGGAGCCGGGTCAGATACGCAGTATTTT. This gives the protein CASSLGAGAGSDTQYF. The chain recombines TRBV7-3 with TRBJ2-3; the match to TRBD2 covers 7 bases. Germline V gives CDR1 SGHTA, CDR2 FQGTGA. The trim removed 2 bases at V and 4 bases at J, leaving 9 bases unmatched. The CDR3 runs 16 residues.

V gene TRBV7-3 combines with J gene TRBJ1-2; a weak D match, TRBD1 (6 bases). V gave up 2 bases and J gave up 4 bases, with 14 bases separating them. This CDR3 is built from 15 residues. The germline gives CDR1 SGHTA, CDR2 FQGTGA. CDR3 nucleotides: TGTGCCAGCAGCTTATCGCCAGGGGTGGGCTATGGCTACACCTTC. This translates into CASSLSPGVGYGYTF.

The chain uses TRBV27 and TRBJ1-6; D uncertain. Germline V lookup: CDR1 MNHEY, CDR2 SMNVEV (reference sequence). Trimming shortened V by 2 bases and J by 2 bases, and 13 bases separated the two germline ends. CDR3 size: 17 residues. The CDR3: CASSLGQKRTYNSPLHF. CDR3 nucleotides: TGTGCCAGCAGTTTAGGGCAGAAACGAACCTATAATTCACCCCTCCACTTT.

V usage is TRBV11-2 and J usage is TRBJ1-1; D not resolved. CDR3 length: 12 amino acids. V was shortened by 4 bases and J by 3 bases, with 6 bases between the two germline ends. Germline V CDR1 and CDR2: SGHAT, FQNNGV. The chain's CDR3 is CASSYQYTEAFF. The CDR3 DNA follows: TGTGCCAGCAGCTATCAATACACTGAAGCTTTCTTT.

J is TRBJ1-1 and V is TRBV11-2, with D perhaps matching TRBD1 (6 bases). The V gene lost 4 bases and the J gene lost 5 bases, with 14 bases spanning the gap. CDR1 is SGHAT and CDR2 is FQNNGV in the germline V gene. The CDR3 sequence is 14 residues long. The CDR3 protein is CASSSQQGGTEAFF. The CDR3 DNA is TGTGCCAGCAGCTCTCAACAGGGCGGAACTGAAGCTTTCTTT.

This clone has only one observation. The gene calls are TRBV28 and TRBJ2-7; 8 bases fit TRBD1. The V gene's germline CDR1 is MDHEN and CDR2 SYDVKM. The V gene end was trimmed by 6 bases and the J gene end by 6 bases; junction bases not matched to a gene: 4. This CDR3 has 12 residues. CDR3 amino acids: CASSLDRGEQYF. CDR3 coding DNA: TGTGCCAGCAGCCTAGACAGGGGCGAGCAGTACTTC.